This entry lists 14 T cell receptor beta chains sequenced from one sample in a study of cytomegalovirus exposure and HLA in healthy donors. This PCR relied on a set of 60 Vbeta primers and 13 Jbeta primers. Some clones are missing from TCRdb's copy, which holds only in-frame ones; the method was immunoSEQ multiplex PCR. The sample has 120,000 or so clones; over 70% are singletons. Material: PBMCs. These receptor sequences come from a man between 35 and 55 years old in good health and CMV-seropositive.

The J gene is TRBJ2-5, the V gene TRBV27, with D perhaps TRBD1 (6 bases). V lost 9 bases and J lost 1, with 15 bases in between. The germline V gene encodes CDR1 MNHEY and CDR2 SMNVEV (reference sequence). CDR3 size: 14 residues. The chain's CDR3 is CASSPQGIQETQYF. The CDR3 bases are TGTGCCAGTTCTCCACAGGGAATCCAAGAGACCCAGTACTTC.

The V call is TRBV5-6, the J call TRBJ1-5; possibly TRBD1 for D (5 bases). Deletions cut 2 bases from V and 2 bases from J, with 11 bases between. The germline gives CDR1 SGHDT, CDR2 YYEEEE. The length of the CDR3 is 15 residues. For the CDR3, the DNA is TGTGCCAGCAGCTTCTTCAGGGCGCGCAATCAGCCCCAGCATTTT. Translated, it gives CASSFFRARNQPQHF.

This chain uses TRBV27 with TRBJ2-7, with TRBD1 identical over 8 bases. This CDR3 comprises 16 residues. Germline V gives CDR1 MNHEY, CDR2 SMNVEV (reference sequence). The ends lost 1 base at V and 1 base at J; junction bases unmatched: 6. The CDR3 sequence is CASSLFLDRASYEQYF. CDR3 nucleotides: TGTGCCAGCAGTTTATTCCTGGACAGGGCGTCCTACGAGCAGTACTTC.

The CDR3 nucleotides read TGTGCCAGCAGTTCAACAGGTGGACTAGCAAACATTCAGTACTTC. Its translation: CASSSTGGLANIQYF. The chain uses TRBV6-5 and TRBJ2-4; TRBD2 agrees at 8 bases. CDR3 length: 15 amino acids. V gave up 4 bases and J gave up 6 bases; unmatched junction bases: 8. Per the germline V gene, CDR1 is MNHEY and CDR2 is SVGAGI.

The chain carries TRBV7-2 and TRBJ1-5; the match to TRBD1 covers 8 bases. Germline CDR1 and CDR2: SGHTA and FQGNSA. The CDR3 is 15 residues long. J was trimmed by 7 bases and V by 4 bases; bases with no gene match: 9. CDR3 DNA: TGTGCCAGCAGCTCCCGGACAGGGCATGAACAGCCCCAGCATTTT. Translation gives CASSSRTGHEQPQHF.

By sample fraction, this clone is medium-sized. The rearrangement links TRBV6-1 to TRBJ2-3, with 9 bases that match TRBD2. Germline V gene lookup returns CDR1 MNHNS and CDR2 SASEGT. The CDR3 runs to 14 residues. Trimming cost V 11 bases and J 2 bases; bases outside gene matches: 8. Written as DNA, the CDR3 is TGTGCCGGACAGCGGGGGGCCTTCACAGATACGCAGTATTTT. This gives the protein CAGQRGAFTDTQYF.

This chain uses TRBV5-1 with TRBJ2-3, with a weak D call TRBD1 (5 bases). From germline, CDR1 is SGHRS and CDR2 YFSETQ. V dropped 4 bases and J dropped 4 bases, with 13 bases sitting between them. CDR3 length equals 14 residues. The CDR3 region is CASSQGPAADTQYF. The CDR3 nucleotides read TGCGCCAGCAGCCAGGGCCCCGCCGCAGATACGCAGTATTTT.

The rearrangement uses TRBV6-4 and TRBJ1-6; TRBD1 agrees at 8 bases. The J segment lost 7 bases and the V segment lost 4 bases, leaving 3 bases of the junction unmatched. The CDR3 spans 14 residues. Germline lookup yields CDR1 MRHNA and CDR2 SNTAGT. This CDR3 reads CASSAGQENSPLHF. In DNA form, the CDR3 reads TGTGCCAGCAGTGCGGGACAGGAGAATTCACCCCTCCACTTT.

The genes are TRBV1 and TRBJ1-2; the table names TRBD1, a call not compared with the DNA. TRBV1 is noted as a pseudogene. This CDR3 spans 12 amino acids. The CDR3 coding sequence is TGCACCAGCCGACAGGGGAACTATGGCTACACCTTC. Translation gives CTSRQGNYGYTF.

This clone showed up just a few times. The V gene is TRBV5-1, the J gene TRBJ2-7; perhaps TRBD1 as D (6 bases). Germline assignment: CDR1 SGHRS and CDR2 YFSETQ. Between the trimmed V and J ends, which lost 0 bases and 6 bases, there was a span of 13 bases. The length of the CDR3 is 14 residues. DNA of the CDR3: TGCGCCAGCAGCTTGGTAGGGGGTTCAAGCGAGCAGTACTTC. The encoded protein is CASSLVGGSSEQYF.

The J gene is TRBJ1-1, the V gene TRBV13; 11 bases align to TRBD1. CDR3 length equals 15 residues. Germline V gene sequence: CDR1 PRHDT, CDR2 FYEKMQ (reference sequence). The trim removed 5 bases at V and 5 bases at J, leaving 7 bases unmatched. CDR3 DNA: TGTGCCAGCAGCCCGATTGGACAGGGGGCAACTGAAGCTTTCTTT. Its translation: CASSPIGQGATEAFF.

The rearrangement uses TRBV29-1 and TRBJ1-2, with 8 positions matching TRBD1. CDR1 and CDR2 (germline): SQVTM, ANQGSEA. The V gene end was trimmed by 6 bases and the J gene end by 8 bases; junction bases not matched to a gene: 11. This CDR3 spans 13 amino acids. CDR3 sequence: CSVETGEGWGYTF. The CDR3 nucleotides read TGCAGCGTGGAGACAGGGGAAGGTTGGGGCTACACCTTC.

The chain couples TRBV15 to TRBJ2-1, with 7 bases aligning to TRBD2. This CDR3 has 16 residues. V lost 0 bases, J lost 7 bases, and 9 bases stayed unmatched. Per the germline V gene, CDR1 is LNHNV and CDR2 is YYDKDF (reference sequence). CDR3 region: CATSRDQGGRVNEQFF. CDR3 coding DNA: TGTGCCACCAGCAGAGATCAAGGCGGGAGAGTGAATGAGCAGTTCTTC.

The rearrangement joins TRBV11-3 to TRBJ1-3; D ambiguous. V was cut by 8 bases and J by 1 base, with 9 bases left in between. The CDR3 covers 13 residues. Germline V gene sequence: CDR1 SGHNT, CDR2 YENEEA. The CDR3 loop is CASESKSGNTIYF. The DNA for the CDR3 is TGTGCCAGCGAGTCCAAGTCTGGAAACACCATATATTTT.